Listed below are T cell receptor beta chains from one sample, sequenced in a study of T-cell memory formation after mild COVID-19. TCRdb reanalysed the 5' RACE reads using MiXCR and keeps one entry per CDR3 protein. The table has 400,000 to 500,000 distinct CDR3 sequences, approximately 18% seen once. Material: PBMCs or a T cell subset sorted from them (not recorded which). The receptors derive from a man between 18 and 29 years old who had mild COVID-19 (a few samples of this study predate the infection). Cell type and time point are not known. The CDR3 runs from the conserved cysteine through the conserved F or W. A D gene is named only where the DNA matches it firmly. Some rows have no size entry. The others give once, few or many, or a class for an expanded clone.

D	V	J	size	CDR3	DNA
-	TRBV7-2	TRBJ2-2	few	CASSRLAAPNTGELFF	TGTGCCAGCAGCCGCCTCGCGGCACCGAACACCGGGGAGCTGTTTTTT
-	TRBV6-1	TRBJ2-6	few	CASSERRHTGSGANVLTF	TGTGCCAGCAGTGAACGCAGACACACAGGCTCTGGGGCCAACGTCCTGACTTTC
-	TRBV4-3	TRBJ1-5	-	CASSPRAGTGQPQHF	TGCGCCAGCAGCCCCCGGGCTGGAACGGGTCAGCCCCAGCATTTT
-	TRBV7-2	TRBJ2-3	few	CASKTGGSTDTQYF	TGTGCCAGCAAAACGGGGGGCTCGACAGATACGCAGTATTTT
TRBD1	TRBV5-1	TRBJ1-5	-	CASSFAGGTNQPQHF	TGCGCCAGCAGCTTCGCAGGGGGTACCAATCAGCCCCAGCATTTT
-	TRBV5-1	TRBJ2-1	-	CASSWGSDGFEQFF	TGCGCCAGCAGCTGGGGCTCGGACGGGTTTGAGCAGTTCTTC
TRBD2	TRBV5-1	TRBJ2-5	-	CASSASGASGYQETQYF	TGCGCCAGCAGCGCGAGCGGGGCTAGCGGATACCAAGAGACCCAGTACTTC
-	TRBV7-8	TRBJ1-5	few	CASSSTGGSNQPQHF	TGTGCCAGCAGCTCTACGGGGGGTAGCAATCAGCCCCAGCATTTT
TRBD1	TRBV3-1	TRBJ1-5	few	CASSQTGAGQPQHF	TGTGCCAGCAGCCAAACAGGGGCCGGGCAGCCCCAGCATTTT
-	TRBV5-1	TRBJ2-6	few	CASSPALGPSSGANVLTF	TGCGCCAGCAGCCCCGCCCTGGGCCCAAGCTCTGGGGCCAACGTCCTGACTTTC
-	TRBV4-1	TRBJ2-7	-	CASSRGTVSSYEQYF	TGCGCCAGCAGCCGAGGGACGGTCAGTTCCTACGAGCAGTACTTC
-	TRBV12-3/TRBV12-4	TRBJ2-5	-	CASSLFRSQETQYF	TGTGCCAGCAGTTTATTTCGGTCCCAAGAGACCCAGTACTTC
-	TRBV3-1	TRBJ2-5	few	CASSQDQLADGETQYF	TGTGCCAGCAGCCAAGATCAACTAGCCGACGGCGAGACCCAGTACTTC
-	TRBV7-2	TRBJ2-5	-	CASSAGETQYF	TGTGCCAGCAGCGCAGGGGAGACCCAGTACTTC
-	TRBV6-5	TRBJ2-3	many	CASSWDNTDTQYF	TGTGCCAGCAGTTGGGACAACACAGATACGCAGTATTTT
-	TRBV7-9	TRBJ2-1	many	CASESHMGEQFF	TGTGCCAGCGAAAGTCATATGGGTGAGCAGTTCTTC
TRBD1	TRBV20-1	TRBJ2-3	-	CSAPTGARTDTQYF	TGCAGTGCTCCGACAGGGGCCCGCACAGATACGCAGTATTTT
TRBD1	TRBV20-1	TRBJ1-5	few	CSVPQGRGLYSNQPQHF	TGCAGTGTCCCACAGGGTAGGGGGCTCTATAGCAATCAGCCCCAGCATTTT
-	TRBV7-8	TRBJ2-4	-	CASSLDRGPGNIQYF	TGTGCCAGCAGCTTAGACCGCGGACCCGGGAACATTCAGTACTTC
TRBD2	TRBV4-2	TRBJ2-5	few	CASSQDHGGGETQYF	TGTGCCAGCAGCCAAGATCACGGGGGGGGAGAGACCCAGTACTTC
-	TRBV6-2/TRBV6-3	TRBJ1-1	many	CASSYSGSGQTEAFF	TGTGCCAGCAGTTACAGTGGGAGCGGGCAGACTGAAGCTTTCTTT
-	TRBV11-2	TRBJ2-7	few	CASSSNGGPREQYF	TGTGCCAGCAGTTCAAACGGGGGGCCGCGCGAGCAGTACTTC
TRBD1	TRBV29-1	TRBJ2-1	-	CSVAGTGSNEQFF	TGCAGCGTCGCTGGGACAGGGAGCAATGAGCAGTTCTTC
-	TRBV5-4	TRBJ1-2	few	CASNVQLGRGGYTF	TGTGCCAGCAACGTCCAACTGGGGCGGGGAGGCTACACCTTC
-	TRBV2	TRBJ1-5	-	CASKETFRQPQHF	TGTGCCAGCAAGGAAACGTTTCGGCAGCCCCAGCATTTT
-	TRBV6-2/TRBV6-3	TRBJ2-3	-	CASRRLGGSTDTQYF	TGTGCCAGCAGACGCCTCGGTGGGAGCACAGATACGCAGTATTTT
-	TRBV18	TRBJ1-2	-	CASSPPVSRSGYTF	TGTGCCAGCTCACCACCGGTTAGCCGGAGCGGCTACACCTTC
-	TRBV27	TRBJ2-5	few	CASSSLPPETQYF	TGTGCCAGCAGTTCTCTTCCCCCAGAGACCCAGTACTTC
TRBD1	TRBV5-1	TRBJ1-1	many	CASSLSGGTEAFF	TGTGCCAGCAGCTTATCAGGGGGCACTGAAGCTTTCTTT
TRBD1	TRBV6-6	TRBJ1-5	-	CAIQGADQPQHF	TGTGCCATCCAGGGGGCGGATCAGCCCCAGCATTTT
TRBD1	TRBV5-1	TRBJ1-1	few	CASSRGQGVDTEAFF	TGCGCCAGCAGCCGAGGCCAGGGGGTGGACACTGAAGCTTTCTTT
TRBD1	TRBV20-1	TRBJ1-2	-	CSARLLGQGTGYTF	TGCAGTGCTAGGCTATTAGGACAGGGGACTGGCTACACCTTC
TRBD2	TRBV19	TRBJ2-3	-	CASSIVDSGSDTQYF	TGTGCCAGTAGTATAGTGGATAGCGGGTCGGATACGCAGTATTTT
TRBD2	TRBV9	TRBJ2-3	many	CASSVGWRGATDTQYF	TGTGCCAGCAGCGTAGGATGGCGGGGGGCCACAGATACGCAGTATTTT
-	TRBV29-1	TRBJ1-2	-	CSVEGGVASYGYTF	TGCAGCGTTGAAGGTGGGGTCGCAAGCTATGGCTACACCTTC
-	TRBV30	TRBJ1-5	-	CAWSKGGSQPQHF	TGTGCCTGGAGTAAAGGGGGTAGTCAGCCCCAGCATTTT
TRBD1	TRBV29-1	TRBJ2-3	few	CSVRGQDTDTQYF	TGCAGCGTACGGGGACAGGACACAGATACGCAGTATTTT
-	TRBV20-1	TRBJ2-6	-	CSATAGPGANVLTF	TGCAGTGCTACTGCGGGGCCTGGGGCCAACGTCCTGACTTTC
TRBD2	TRBV5-1	TRBJ2-1	many	CASSLTSGEGDNEQFF	TGCGCCAGCAGCTTGACTAGCGGGGAGGGGGACAATGAGCAGTTCTTC
TRBD2	TRBV7-2	TRBJ2-1	few	CASSFGLALNEQFF	TGTGCCAGCAGCTTTGGACTAGCTCTTAATGAGCAGTTCTTC
-	TRBV2	TRBJ2-2	once	CASSVGRNTGELFF	TGTGCCAGCAGTGTTGGACGGAACACCGGGGAGCTGTTTTTT
TRBD2	TRBV9	TRBJ2-1	few	CASSQSGGPYNEQFF	TGTGCCAGCAGCCAGAGCGGGGGGCCCTACAATGAGCAGTTCTTC
TRBD2	TRBV12-3/TRBV12-4	TRBJ2-1	once	CASSKLAGTYNEQFF	TGTGCCAGCAGTAAGCTAGCGGGCACCTACAATGAGCAGTTCTTC
-	TRBV6-6	TRBJ2-5	few	CASSYSWGAETQYF	TGTGCCAGCAGTTACTCGTGGGGCGCGGAGACCCAGTACTTC
-	TRBV6-5	TRBJ2-2	-	CASSYGGPAGELFF	TGTGCCAGCAGTTACGGGGGGCCCGCCGGGGAGCTGTTTTTT
TRBD2	TRBV6-2/TRBV6-3	TRBJ2-2	few	CASSRGLAGRTGELFF	TGTGCCAGCAGCAGAGGACTAGCGGGGAGAACCGGGGAGCTGTTTTTT
-	TRBV4-2	TRBJ1-2	-	CASSHNRNYGYTF	TGTGCCAGCAGCCATAACAGGAACTATGGCTACACCTTC
TRBD1	TRBV5-5	TRBJ2-7	-	CASSLQGAAYEQYF	TGTGCCAGCAGCTTGCAGGGGGCGGCCTACGAGCAGTACTTC
-	TRBV6-5	TRBJ1-6	few	CASSRDGVNSPLHF	TGTGCCAGCAGTCGGGACGGAGTGAATTCACCCCTCCACTTT
TRBD2	TRBV5-6	TRBJ2-3	few	CASSTLAGPDTQYF	TGTGCCAGCAGCACACTAGCGGGGCCAGATACGCAGTATTTT
TRBD1	TRBV20-1	TRBJ1-5	-	CSAGPDRGLAQPQHF	TGCAGTGCTGGGCCCGACAGGGGGCTAGCGCAGCCCCAGCATTTT
-	TRBV4-3	TRBJ2-1	few	CASSQGHYNEQFF	TGCGCCAGCAGCCAAGGTCATTACAATGAGCAGTTCTTC
TRBD1	TRBV5-1	TRBJ1-2	-	CASSYPGQNYGYTF	TGCGCCAGCAGCTACCCGGGACAGAACTATGGCTACACCTTC
-	TRBV28	TRBJ2-1	-	CASFLFPEQFF	TGTGCCAGCTTCCTTTTCCCTGAGCAGTTCTTC
-	TRBV5-1	TRBJ1-4	few	CASSLRGGSEKLFF	TGCGCCAGCAGCTTGCGTGGGGGCAGTGAAAAACTGTTTTTT
-	TRBV7-6	TRBJ2-1	few	CASSISLGDEQFF	TGTGCCAGCAGCATTAGTTTGGGCGATGAGCAGTTCTTC
TRBD1	TRBV18	TRBJ2-1	few	CASSQTGTALSDSYNEQFF	TGTGCCAGCTCGCAAACCGGGACAGCGCTCTCCGACTCCTACAATGAGCAGTTCTTC
-	TRBV6-2/TRBV6-3	TRBJ2-7	-	CASSPPEGGGYEQYF	TGTGCCAGCAGCCCCCCCGAAGGGGGTGGATACGAGCAGTACTTC
TRBD2	TRBV7-2	TRBJ2-5	few	CASSFQRGAAETQYF	TGTGCCAGCAGCTTCCAGCGGGGGGCCGCTGAGACCCAGTACTTC
-	TRBV4-1	TRBJ1-5	many	CASSPRWVSNQPQHF	TGCGCCAGCAGCCCCCGCTGGGTTAGCAATCAGCCCCAGCATTTT